These 16 T cell receptor beta chains originate from one sample sequenced in a study of CD8+ T cells in alopecia areata. cDNA serving as the sequencing template came from extracted, reverse transcribed RNA. Sequencing was performed with immunoSEQ multiplex PCR; in TCRdb, only in-frame clones are kept and a portion is missing. The sample carries about 270,000 clones, about three fifths recorded once. Treatment of the sample: oral pan-JAK inhibitor, 5-10 mg twice daily. The starting material was CD4+ T cells sorted from blood, obtained between weeks 51 and 52, from a patient treated with tofacitinib. Receptor source: a human donor with alopecia areata.

This clone was seen more than once but under ten times. The V and J genes are TRBV11-2 and TRBJ2-1; TRBD2 matches at 8 bases. The CDR3 runs 14 residues. Looked up from germline, CDR1 is SGHAT and CDR2 is FQNNGV. Unmatched junction bases numbered 1, after V lost 3 bases and J lost 3 bases. The CDR3 nucleotides read TGTGCCAGCAGCTTCCGGGGGGGCTACAATGAGCAGTTCTTC. It yields the protein CASSFRGGYNEQFF. The variable domain in full, with the rest retrieved from reference TRBV11-2 and TRBJ2-1, is EAGVAQSPRYKIIEKRQSVAFWCNPISGHATLYWYQQILGQGPKLLIQFQNNGVVDDSQLPKDRFSAERLKGVDSTLKIQPAKLEDSAVYLCASSFRGGYNEQFFGPGTRLTVL.

This rearrangement joins TRBV27 to TRBJ2-7; 7 nucleotides match TRBD2. CDR1 is MNHEY and CDR2 is SMNVEV in the germline V gene (reference sequence). The CDR3 totals 13 residues. V shed 3 bases, J shed 4 bases, and the junction held 3 bases outside the gene matches. CDR3 protein: CASSLWGGYEQYF. The CDR3 nucleotides read TGTGCCAGCAGTTTGTGGGGGGGGTACGAGCAGTACTTC.

This clone was counted a few times. V is TRBV29-1 and J is TRBJ1-1, with TRBD1 matching over 7 bases. The CDR3 totals 13 residues. Germline V gene lookup returns CDR1 SQVTM and CDR2 ANQGSEA. The trim removed 7 bases at V and 8 bases at J, leaving 13 bases unmatched. The CDR3 loop is CSGNRGSEAEAFF. The CDR3 nucleotides are TGCAGCGGCAACAGGGGAAGTGAGGCGGAAGCTTTCTTT.

Details on this clone: Other DNA sequences within the sample encode an identical CDR3. The chain is built from TRBV9 and TRBJ1-5, with D uncertain. Germline CDR1 SGDLS, CDR2 YYNGEE. Trimming shortened V by 2 bases and J by 3 bases, and 6 bases separated the two germline ends. CDR3 length equals 13 residues. The CDR3 nucleotides read TGTGCCAGCAGCGTCACCGACAATCAGCCCCAGCATTTT. Translated: CASSVTDNQPQHF. The full variable domain, with the rest looked up from reference TRBV9 and TRBJ1-5, is DSGVTQTPKHLITATGQRVTLRCSPRSGDLSVYWYQQSLDQGLQFLIQYYNGEERAKGNILERFSAQQFPDLHSELNLSSLELGDSALYFCASSVTDNQPQHFGDGTRLSIL.

This clone has a handful of counts. The V gene is TRBV30, the J gene TRBJ1-5; TRBD1 aligns across 8 bases. The CDR3 consists of 13 residues. Per germline, CDR1 GTSNPN and CDR2 SVGIG (reference sequence). Trimming removed 4 bases from V and 1 base from J; junction bases left unmatched: 0. The CDR3 is CAWTGGSNQPQHF. The DNA of the CDR3 is TGTGCCTGGACAGGGGGCAGCAATCAGCCCCAGCATTTT.

This clone was seen more than once but under ten times. The V gene is TRBV29-1, the J gene TRBJ1-1, with 7 positions matching TRBD1. Germline V gene sequence: CDR1 SQVTM, CDR2 ANQGSEA. The CDR3 covers 12 residues. V lost 7 bases, J lost 6 bases, and 8 bases stayed unmatched. Written as DNA, the CDR3 is TGCAGCGCCCGACAGGGTTGGGCTGAAGCTTTCTTT. Protein sequence: CSARQGWAEAFF.

The chain carries TRBV13 and TRBJ2-7, with D maybe TRBD1 (5 bases). This CDR3 comprises 14 residues. Germline V gives CDR1 PRHDT, CDR2 FYEKMQ (reference sequence). V was cut by 4 bases and J by 7 bases, with 17 bases left in between. The CDR3 here is CASSWQGWLGEQYF. The CDR3 DNA sequence: TGTGCCAGCAGCTGGCAGGGCTGGCTGGGAGAGCAGTACTTC.

CDR3 DNA: TGTGCCAGTAGCCAAAGACGTTTGCATGAGCAGTTCTTC. Its translation: CASSQRRLHEQFF. The chain is built from TRBV19 and TRBJ2-1; no clear D gene. The CDR3 is 13 residues long. V lost 6 bases and J lost 8, with 14 bases in between. Germline V lookup: CDR1 LNHDA, CDR2 SQIVND (reference sequence).

This clone was observed many times. The rearrangement links TRBV30 to TRBJ2-6; 7 bases are shared with TRBD1. J lost 0 bases, V lost 5 bases, and 10 bases had no gene match. Germline lookup yields CDR1 GTSNPN and CDR2 SVGIG (reference sequence). The CDR3 has 17 residues. DNA of the CDR3: TGTGCCTGGTACAGGGGCCGAGCCTCCTCTGGGGCCAACGTCCTGACTTTC. Amino acid sequence: CAWYRGRASSGANVLTF.

A few counts support this clone. The V and J genes are TRBV27 and TRBJ2-1, with TRBD1 matching over 7 bases. J was trimmed by 6 bases and V by 5 bases; bases with no gene match: 4. The CDR3 is 13 amino acids. Germline values: CDR1 MNHEY, CDR2 SMNVEV (reference sequence). This CDR3 reads CASSDRVVNEQFF. CDR3 DNA: TGTGCCAGCAGTGACAGGGTGGTCAATGAGCAGTTCTTC.

This clone has only a few counts. The chain has TRBV27 and TRBJ2-3, with 7 positions matching TRBD1. V was pared by 5 bases and J by 1 base, with 9 bases of the junction left unmatched. Germline CDR1 reads MNHEY; CDR2 reads SMNVEV (reference sequence). CDR3 length: 16 residues. The CDR3 DNA is TGTGCCAGCAGTATATATCACGGACAGGGCACAGATACGCAGTATTTT. Residues: CASSIYHGQGTDTQYF.

The chain uses TRBV15 and TRBJ2-7, with 8 bases matching TRBD1. Germline-derived CDR1 and CDR2 are LNHNV and YYDKDF (reference sequence). V lost 4 bases to trimming and J lost 0 bases; unmatched junction nucleotides: 8. The CDR3 consists of 16 residues. The CDR3, as DNA: TGTGCCACCAGCAAAAACAGGGGGTTCAGCTCCTACGAGCAGTACTTC. Amino acids: CATSKNRGFSSYEQYF. Full variable domain (rest looked up from reference TRBV15 and TRBJ2-7): DAMVIQNPRYQVTQFGKPVTLSCSQTLNHNVMYWYQQKSSQAPKLLFHYYDKDFNNEADTPDNFQSRRPNTSFCFLDIRSPGLGDTAMYLCATSKNRGFSSYEQYFGPGTRLTVT.

The chain uses TRBV7-9 and TRBJ2-7, with D unclear. CDR3 size: 13 residues. CDR1 is SEHNR and CDR2 is FQNEAQ in the germline V gene (reference sequence). Trimming shortened V by 0 bases and J by 3 bases, and 6 bases separated the two germline ends. CDR3 sequence reads: CASSLAQFYEQYF. CDR3 coding DNA: TGTGCCAGCAGCTTAGCACAGTTCTACGAGCAGTACTTC.

The chain links TRBV5-1 to TRBJ2-3; D unresolved. The CDR3 covers 14 residues. Germline V gene sequence: CDR1 SGHRS, CDR2 YFSETQ. The germline V and J ends were trimmed by 2 bases and 1 base, with 8 bases remaining between them. In DNA, the CDR3 is TGCGCCAGCAGCTTAGGCAGAGGCACAGATACGCAGTATTTT. Protein: CASSLGRGTDTQYF.

This chain connects TRBV5-6 to TRBJ2-5, with D unclear. Trimming cost V 3 bases and J 0 bases, with 9 bases left between them. The CDR3 extends over 14 amino acids. CDR1 and CDR2 (germline): SGHDT, YYEEEE. The CDR3 spells CASSSGPYQETQYF. The DNA for the CDR3 is TGTGCCAGCAGCTCCGGCCCGTACCAAGAGACCCAGTACTTC.

This clone came up a few times. The V gene is TRBV29-1, the J gene TRBJ2-7, with D possibly being TRBD1 or TRBD2 (6 bases each). V shed 4 bases and J shed 0 bases, with 13 bases lying between them. The CDR3 spans 14 residues. Germline assignment: CDR1 SQVTM and CDR2 ANQGSEA. CDR3 DNA sequence: TGCAGCGTTGCGACAGGAGGGAGCTCCTACGAGCAGTACTTC. This encodes CSVATGGSSYEQYF.